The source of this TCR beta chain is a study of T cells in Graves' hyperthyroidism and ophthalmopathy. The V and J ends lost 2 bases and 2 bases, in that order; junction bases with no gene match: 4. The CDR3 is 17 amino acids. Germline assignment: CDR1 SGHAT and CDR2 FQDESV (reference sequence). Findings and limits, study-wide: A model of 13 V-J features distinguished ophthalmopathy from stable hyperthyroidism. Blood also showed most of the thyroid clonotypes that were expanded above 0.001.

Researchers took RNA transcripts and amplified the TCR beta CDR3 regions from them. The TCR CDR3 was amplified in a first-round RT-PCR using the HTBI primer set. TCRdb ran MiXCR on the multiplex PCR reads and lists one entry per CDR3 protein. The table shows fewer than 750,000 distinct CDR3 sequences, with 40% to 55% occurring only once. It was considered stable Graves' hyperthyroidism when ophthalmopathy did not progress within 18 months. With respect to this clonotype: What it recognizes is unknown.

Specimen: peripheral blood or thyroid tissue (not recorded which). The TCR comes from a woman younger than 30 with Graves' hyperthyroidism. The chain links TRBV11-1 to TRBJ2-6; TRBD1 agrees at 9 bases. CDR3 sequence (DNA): TGTGCCAGCAGCTTAAGGTGGACAGGGGCTGGGGCCAACGTCCTGACTTTC. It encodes CASSLRWTGAGANVLTF.